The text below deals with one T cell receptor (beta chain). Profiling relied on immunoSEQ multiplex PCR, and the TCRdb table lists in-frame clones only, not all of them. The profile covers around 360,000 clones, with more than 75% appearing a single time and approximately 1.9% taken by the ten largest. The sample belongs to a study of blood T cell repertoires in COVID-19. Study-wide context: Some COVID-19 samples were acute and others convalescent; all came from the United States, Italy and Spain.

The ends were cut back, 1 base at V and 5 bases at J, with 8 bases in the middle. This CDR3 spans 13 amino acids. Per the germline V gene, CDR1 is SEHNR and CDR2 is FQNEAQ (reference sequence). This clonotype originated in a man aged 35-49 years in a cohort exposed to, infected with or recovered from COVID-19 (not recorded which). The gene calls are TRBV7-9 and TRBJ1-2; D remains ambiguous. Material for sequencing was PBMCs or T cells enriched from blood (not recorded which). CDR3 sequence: CASSLDLLYGYTF. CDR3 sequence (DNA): TGTGCCAGCAGCTTAGATCTTCTTTATGGCTACACCTTC.